The rows below give T cell receptor beta chains drawn from one sample of a study of T cell repertoires in cytomegalovirus infection. One entry per CDR3 protein, called by TCRdb with MiXCR from the reads. The sample shows 200,000 to 300,000 distinct CDR3 sequences, 9% to 15% of them seen only once. The sequencing input was PBMCs. The receptor set was obtained from a human donor in good health (CMV status not recorded). Some clones in this sample may be carry-over from other donors' samples. CDR3s include the opening cysteine and the closing phenylalanine or tryptophan. Fields, in order: V gene, D gene, J gene, clone size, CDR3 protein, CDR3 DNA. A D gene is named only where the DNA matches it firmly. The size field is filled for only some rows; it gives once, few, many or a size class.

>TRBV7-2|NA|TRBJ2-6|many
CASSPRSGPGANVLTF
TGTGCCAGCAGCCCCAGATCAGGGCCGGGGGCCAACGTCCTGACTTTC
>TRBV7-6|TRBD2|TRBJ2-1|many
CASSRSGNSYNEQFF
TGTGCCAGCAGCCGGAGCGGGAACTCCTACAATGAGCAGTTCTTC
>TRBV6-1|TRBD1|TRBJ2-7|NA
CASRATGREQYF
TGTGCCAGCAGGGCGACAGGGCGCGAGCAGTACTTC
>TRBV18|NA|TRBJ1-5|NA
CASSPGGASNQPQHF
TGTGCCAGCTCACCAGGGGGGGCTAGCAATCAGCCCCAGCATTTT
>TRBV5-6|NA|TRBJ2-1|few
CASSRVREGSYNEQFF
TGTGCCAGCAGCCGCGTGAGAGAAGGCAGTTACAATGAGCAGTTCTTC
>TRBV10-3|NA|TRBJ1-4|NA
CAISESGAQNEKLFF
TGTGCCATCAGTGAGTCTGGGGCCCAGAATGAAAAACTGTTTTTT
>TRBV12-3/TRBV12-4|TRBD1|TRBJ1-5|few
CASATGDTNQPQHF
TGTGCCAGCGCGACAGGGGACACAAATCAGCCCCAGCATTTT
>TRBV14|NA|TRBJ2-1|NA
CASSHMSVDEQFF
TGTGCCAGCAGCCATATGTCGGTCGATGAGCAGTTCTTC
>TRBV5-1|NA|TRBJ1-3|NA
CASSPEAGIGNTIYF
TGCGCCAGCAGCCCCGAGGCGGGGATTGGAAACACCATATATTTT
>TRBV19|TRBD1|TRBJ1-1|NA
CASSTLAGTGASESFF
TGTGCCAGTAGTACCCTTGCCGGGACAGGGGCCTCCGAGTCTTTCTTT
>TRBV5-1|TRBD1|TRBJ1-3|many
CASSPRDRGLSGNTIYF
TGCGCCAGCAGCCCTAGGGACAGGGGACTCTCTGGAAACACCATATATTTT
>TRBV12-3/TRBV12-4|NA|TRBJ2-7|few
CASSFGSQTQYF
TGTGCCAGCAGTTTCGGGTCTCAGACGCAGTACTTC
>TRBV18|TRBD1|TRBJ2-1|many
CASSPGTGLWGEQFF
TGTGCCAGCTCACCTGGGACAGGGCTCTGGGGTGAGCAGTTCTTC
>TRBV28|TRBD1|TRBJ1-1|many
CASSPYRGPNTEAFF
TGTGCCAGCAGTCCCTACAGGGGGCCTAACACTGAAGCTTTCTTT
>TRBV7-3|TRBD2|TRBJ2-3|many
CASSPDGGGGATDTQYF
TGTGCCAGCAGCCCCGACGGGGGGGGGGGGGCCACAGATACGCAGTATTTT
>TRBV5-1|TRBD2|TRBJ2-3|few
CASSSDTAGEGRDTQYF
TGCGCCAGCAGCTCCGATACAGCGGGAGAAGGAAGAGATACGCAGTATTTT
>TRBV27|TRBD1|TRBJ2-5|many
CASSPPPGQIQETQYF
TGTGCCAGCAGCCCCCCTCCGGGACAGATTCAAGAGACCCAGTACTTC
>TRBV7-9|NA|TRBJ2-7|many
CASSPQGAQRREQYF
TGTGCCAGCAGCCCCCAAGGGGCCCAACGTCGAGAGCAGTACTTC
>TRBV20-1|NA|TRBJ1-2|NA
CSARDTGSVANYGYTF
TGCAGTGCTAGAGATACGGGTTCGGTAGCTAACTATGGCTACACCTTC
>TRBV15|TRBD2|TRBJ2-3|few
CATSGEGLAGAISTDTQYF
TGTGCCACCAGCGGAGAGGGCCTAGCGGGGGCCATTAGCACAGATACGCAGTATTTT
>TRBV2|TRBD2|TRBJ2-3|NA
CARPGLAGATDTQYF
TGTGCCAGACCGGGACTAGCGGGAGCCACAGATACGCAGTATTTT
>TRBV20-1|NA|TRBJ1-1|few
CSAREKREAFF
TGCAGTGCTAGGGAGAAGAGAGAAGCTTTCTTT
>TRBV5-6|NA|TRBJ2-5|many
CASSYRTGQETQYF
TGTGCCAGCAGCTACCGGACCGGTCAAGAGACCCAGTACTTC
>TRBV20-1|NA|TRBJ1-3|once
CSARDPGGSGNTIYF
TGCAGTGCTAGAGACCCCGGAGGGTCTGGAAACACCATATATTTT
>TRBV6-5|NA|TRBJ2-6|NA
CASSYLSPDPRHSGANVLTF
TGTGCCAGCAGTTACCTCTCGCCGGACCCCCGGCACTCTGGGGCCAACGTCCTGACTTTC
>TRBV18|NA|TRBJ1-5|few
CASSEIMDQPQHF
TGTGCCAGCTCAGAGATTATGGATCAGCCCCAGCATTTT
>TRBV5-1|NA|TRBJ1-1|few
CASTWRIGTEAFF
TGCGCCAGCACCTGGAGGATTGGGACTGAAGCTTTCTTT
>TRBV6-2/TRBV6-3|NA|TRBJ1-2|many
CASSSAVGFGYTF
TGTGCCAGCAGTTCGGCGGTGGGCTTCGGCTACACCTTC
>TRBV5-6|NA|TRBJ2-2|many
CASSLGITNTGELFF
TGTGCCAGCAGCCTCGGGATTACCAACACCGGGGAGCTGTTTTTT
>TRBV28|NA|TRBJ2-3|many
CASSLGGTVHTQYF
TGTGCCAGCAGTTTAGGGGGCACTGTACATACGCAGTATTTT
>TRBV5-1|NA|TRBJ2-7|NA
CASSLVALEEEQYF
TGCGCCAGCAGCTTGGTAGCGCTAGAGGAGGAGCAGTACTTC
>TRBV15|NA|TRBJ1-6|many
CATSRGGGNSPLHF
TGTGCCACCAGCAGAGGGGGGGGCAATTCACCCCTCCACTTT
>TRBV4-2|TRBD2|TRBJ2-2|NA
CASSPLSLGTSAANTGELFF
TGTGCCAGCAGCCCCCTTAGTTTGGGGACTAGCGCAGCGAACACCGGGGAGCTGTTTTTT
>TRBV28|TRBD1|TRBJ1-2|many
CASRMRQGTHYGYTF
TGTGCCAGCAGGATGAGACAGGGCACCCACTATGGCTACACCTTC
>TRBV5-6|NA|TRBJ1-5|NA
CASSRGGFNSNQPQHF
TGTGCCAGCAGCCGGGGCGGATTTAATAGCAATCAGCCCCAGCATTTT
>TRBV19|TRBD1|TRBJ2-6|NA
CASLSGTGARGANVLTF
TGTGCCAGTCTTTCCGGGACAGGGGCTCGTGGGGCCAACGTCCTGACTTTC
>TRBV2|TRBD2|TRBJ2-1|NA
CASSVRGGDPNEQFF
TGTGCCAGCAGTGTCCGCGGGGGAGATCCCAATGAGCAGTTCTTC
>TRBV5-1|NA|TRBJ2-3|NA
CASSLADGRTDTQYF
TGCGCCAGCAGCTTGGCGGACGGTCGAACAGATACGCAGTATTTT
>TRBV5-1|TRBD1|TRBJ1-1|NA
CASSTGQGGTEAFF
TGCGCCAGCAGCACAGGACAGGGCGGGACTGAAGCTTTCTTT
>TRBV12-3/TRBV12-4|NA|TRBJ1-6|many
CASRPDSRLSPLHF
TGTGCCAGCAGACCGGACAGTCGGCTTTCACCCCTCCACTTT
>TRBV7-3|NA|TRBJ2-3|many
CASSSGVDTDTQYF
TGTGCCAGCAGTTCGGGAGTTGATACAGATACGCAGTATTTT
>TRBV7-9|NA|TRBJ1-4|many
CASRDSEKLFF
TGTGCCAGCAGGGACAGCGAAAAACTGTTTTTT
>TRBV29-1|TRBD2|TRBJ2-3|NA
CSVGGLAGGPPDTQYF
TGCAGCGTTGGGGGACTAGCGGGGGGGCCGCCAGATACGCAGTATTTT
>TRBV5-1|TRBD1|TRBJ1-1|many
CASSQGGARNTEAFF
TGCGCCAGCTCCCAGGGGGGGGCCCGGAACACTGAAGCTTTCTTT
>TRBV29-1|NA|TRBJ2-7|NA
CSVQQSPNSYEQYF
TGCAGCGTCCAACAGAGCCCAAACTCCTACGAGCAGTACTTC
>TRBV9|NA|TRBJ1-6|few
CASSVDNREYSPLHF
TGTGCCAGCAGCGTAGATAACAGGGAGTATTCACCCCTCCACTTT
>TRBV5-4|TRBD2|TRBJ2-1|NA
CASSSGTSGRAWFF
TGTGCCAGCAGCAGCGGGACTAGCGGGAGGGCTTGGTTCTTC
>TRBV28|TRBD2|TRBJ2-5|few
CASTRSGDQETQYF
TGTGCCAGCACTCGGAGCGGGGACCAAGAGACCCAGTACTTC
>TRBV7-2|NA|TRBJ2-5|many
CASSSPGTQETQYF
TGTGCCAGCAGCTCACCAGGAACTCAAGAGACCCAGTACTTC
>TRBV7-2|TRBD2|TRBJ2-3|many
CASSLATSGVTDTQYF
TGTGCCAGCAGCTTAGCCACTAGCGGGGTCACAGATACGCAGTATTTT
>TRBV15|TRBD2|TRBJ2-1|many
CATSRDGREAPFF
TGTGCCACCAGCAGAGATGGGCGGGAGGCTCCGTTCTTC
>TRBV6-2/TRBV6-3|NA|TRBJ2-2|NA
CASRQAGELFF
TGTGCCAGCAGGCAAGCCGGGGAGCTGTTTTTT
>TRBV7-3|NA|TRBJ1-6|many
CASSLNGTPGVTLHF
TGTGCCAGCAGCTTAAACGGGACGCCTGGAGTGACCCTCCACTTT
>TRBV6-5|NA|TRBJ2-7|few
CASTYGRGHLYEQYF
TGTGCCAGCACCTATGGTAGGGGACACCTCTACGAGCAGTACTTC
>TRBV7-2|NA|TRBJ2-7|many
CASSLGRAEAYEQYF
TGTGCCAGCAGCTTAGGTCGGGCGGAAGCCTACGAGCAGTACTTC
>TRBV7-3|TRBD2|TRBJ2-2|many
CASSSTTSGPGTGELFF
TGTGCCAGCAGCTCGACCACTAGCGGACCGGGGACCGGGGAGCTGTTTTTT
>TRBV29-1|TRBD2|TRBJ2-1|NA
CSVEGGAGGFF
TGCAGCGTTGAGGGTGGGGCGGGAGGGTTCTTC